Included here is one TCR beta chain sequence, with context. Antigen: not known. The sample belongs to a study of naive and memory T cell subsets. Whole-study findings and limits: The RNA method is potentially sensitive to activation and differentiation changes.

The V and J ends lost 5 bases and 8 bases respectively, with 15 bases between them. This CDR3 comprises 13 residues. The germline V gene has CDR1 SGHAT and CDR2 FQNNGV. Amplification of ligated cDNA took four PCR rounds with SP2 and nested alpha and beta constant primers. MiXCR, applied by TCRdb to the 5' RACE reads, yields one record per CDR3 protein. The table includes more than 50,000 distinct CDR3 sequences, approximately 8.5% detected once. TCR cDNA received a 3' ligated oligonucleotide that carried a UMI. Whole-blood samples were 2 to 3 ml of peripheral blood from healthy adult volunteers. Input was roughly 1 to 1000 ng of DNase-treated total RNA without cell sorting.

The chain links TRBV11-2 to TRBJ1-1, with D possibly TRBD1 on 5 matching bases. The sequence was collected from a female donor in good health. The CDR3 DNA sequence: TGTGCCAGCAGCCAAACGGGCTGGGGGGAAGCTTTCTTT. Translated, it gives CASSQTGWGEAFF.